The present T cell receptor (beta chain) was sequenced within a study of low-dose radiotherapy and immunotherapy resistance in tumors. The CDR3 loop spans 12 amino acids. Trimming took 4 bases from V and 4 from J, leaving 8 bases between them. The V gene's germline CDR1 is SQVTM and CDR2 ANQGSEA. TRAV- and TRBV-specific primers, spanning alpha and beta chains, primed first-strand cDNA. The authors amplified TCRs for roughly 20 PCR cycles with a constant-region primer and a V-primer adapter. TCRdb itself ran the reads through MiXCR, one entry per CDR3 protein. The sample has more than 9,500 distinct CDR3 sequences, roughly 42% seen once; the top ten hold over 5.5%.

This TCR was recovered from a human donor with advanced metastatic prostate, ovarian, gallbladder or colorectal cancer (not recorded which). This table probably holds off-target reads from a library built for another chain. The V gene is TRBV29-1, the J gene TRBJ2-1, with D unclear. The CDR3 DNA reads TGCAGCGTTGGTTCCGGTTACAATGAGCAGTTCTTC. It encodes CSVGSGYNEQFF.